The table lists the clone carrying this T cell receptor (beta chain) with a few counts. The data are from a study of cytomegalovirus exposure and HLA in healthy donors. Primers for the PCR totalled 60 Vbeta and 13 Jbeta. The table came from immunoSEQ multiplex PCR; TCRdb's copy has only in-frame clones and leaves some out. Of 45,000 or so clones listed, around 69% are singletons. The V and J ends lost 6 bases and 4 bases respectively, with 11 bases between them. The CDR3 runs 13 residues. Germline V gene lookup returns CDR1 LGHNT and CDR2 FRNRAP. The specimen sequenced was PBMCs. This receptor was obtained from a woman aged 25 to 45 in good health and CMV-seronegative. This sequence joins TRBV12-5 and TRBJ2-3; possible D gene TRBD2, 5 bases. In DNA, the CDR3 is TGTGCTAGTGGACCTGGGAGACCAGATACGCAGTATTTT. Translation gives CASGPGRPDTQYF.